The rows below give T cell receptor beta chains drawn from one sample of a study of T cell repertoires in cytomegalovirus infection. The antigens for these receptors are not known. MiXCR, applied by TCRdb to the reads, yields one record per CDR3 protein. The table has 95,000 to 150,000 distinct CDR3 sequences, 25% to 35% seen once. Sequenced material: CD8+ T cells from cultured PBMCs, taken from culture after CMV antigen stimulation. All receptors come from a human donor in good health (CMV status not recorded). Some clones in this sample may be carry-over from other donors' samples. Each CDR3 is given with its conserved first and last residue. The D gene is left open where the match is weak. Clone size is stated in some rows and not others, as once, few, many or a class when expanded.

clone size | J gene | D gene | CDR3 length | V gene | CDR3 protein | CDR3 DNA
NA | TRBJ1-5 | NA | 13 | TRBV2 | CASRSFENQPQHF | TGTGCCAGCAGGAGTTTTGAAAATCAGCCCCAGCATTTT
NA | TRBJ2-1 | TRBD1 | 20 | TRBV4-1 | CASSHEGQGVRGSSYNEQFF | TGCGCCAGCAGCCATGAAGGACAGGGGGTACGGGGGAGCTCCTACAATGAGCAGTTCTTC
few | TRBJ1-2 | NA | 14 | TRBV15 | CATSRERTNRGYTF | TGTGCCACCAGCAGAGAAAGGACAAATCGGGGCTACACCTTC
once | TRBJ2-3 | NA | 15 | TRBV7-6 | CASSRMGGSTDTQYF | TGTGCCAGCAGCCGGATGGGGGGAAGCACAGATACGCAGTATTTT
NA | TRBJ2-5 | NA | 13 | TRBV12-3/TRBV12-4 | CASSFTAGETQYF | TGTGCCAGCAGTTTTACGGCTGGGGAGACCCAGTACTTC
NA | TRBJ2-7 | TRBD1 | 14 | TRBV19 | CASSSRDRNYEQYF | TGTGCCAGTAGTTCCCGGGACAGAAACTACGAGCAGTACTTC
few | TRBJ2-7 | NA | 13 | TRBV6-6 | CASSPGSSYEQYF | TGTGCCAGCAGTCCGGGGTCCTCCTACGAGCAGTACTTC
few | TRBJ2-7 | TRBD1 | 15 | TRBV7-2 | CASSLAGQGTYEQYF | TGTGCCAGCAGCTTAGCGGGACAGGGGACCTACGAGCAGTACTTC
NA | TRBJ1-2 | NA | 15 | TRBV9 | CASSVSGTQLYGYTF | TGTGCCAGCAGCGTAAGTGGGACACAGCTATATGGCTACACCTTC
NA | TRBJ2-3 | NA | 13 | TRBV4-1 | CASSRLGGDTQYF | TGCGCCAGCAGCCGCCTTGGGGGGGATACGCAGTATTTT
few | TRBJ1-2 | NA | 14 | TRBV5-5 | CASSLGTNSYGYTF | TGTGCCAGCAGCTTAGGAACTAATAGCTATGGCTACACCTTC
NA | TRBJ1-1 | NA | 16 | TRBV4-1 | CASSQVGEATGTEAFF | TGCGCCAGCAGCCAAGTGGGGGAAGCTACGGGGACTGAAGCTTTCTTT
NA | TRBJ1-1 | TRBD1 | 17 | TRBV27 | CASSPNPGQGLDTEAFF | TGTGCCAGCAGTCCTAACCCGGGACAGGGGTTGGACACTGAAGCTTTCTTT
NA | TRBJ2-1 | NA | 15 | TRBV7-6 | CASSLVDGSYNEQFF | TGTGCCAGCAGCTTAGTGGATGGATCCTACAATGAGCAGTTCTTC
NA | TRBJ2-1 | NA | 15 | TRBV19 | CASSDWRTTYNEQFF | TGTGCCAGTAGTGATTGGCGGACGACCTACAATGAGCAGTTCTTC
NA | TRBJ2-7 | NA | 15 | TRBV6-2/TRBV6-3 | CASSYSTGGPYEQYF | TGTGCCAGCAGTTACTCGACCGGGGGACCCTACGAGCAGTACTTC
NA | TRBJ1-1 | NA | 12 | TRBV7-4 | CASSQDRVPAFF | TGTGCCAGCAGCCAGGACCGCGTCCCAGCTTTCTTT
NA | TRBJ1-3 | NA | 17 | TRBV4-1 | CASSRPGRTSGRITIYF | TGCGCCAGCAGCCGGCCGGGACGGACCTCTGGAAGAATCACCATATATTTT
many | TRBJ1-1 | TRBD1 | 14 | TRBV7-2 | CASSLEAGGTEAFF | TGTGCCAGCAGCTTAGAAGCAGGGGGCACTGAAGCTTTCTTT
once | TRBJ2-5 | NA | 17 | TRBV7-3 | CASSLKGKLGDRETQYF | TGTGCCAGCAGCTTAAAGGGGAAGCTGGGGGACCGAGAGACCCAGTACTTC
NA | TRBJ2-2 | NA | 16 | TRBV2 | CASSLGHLGNTGELFF | TGTGCCAGCAGCCTGGGACACCTCGGAAACACCGGGGAGCTGTTTTTT
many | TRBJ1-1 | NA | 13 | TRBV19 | CASSIGQNTEAFF | TGTGCCAGTAGTATCGGACAGAACACTGAAGCTTTCTTT
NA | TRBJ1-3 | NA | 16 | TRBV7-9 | CASSPPYRLSGNTIYF | TGTGCCAGCAGCCCACCCTACAGGCTGTCTGGAAACACCATATATTTT
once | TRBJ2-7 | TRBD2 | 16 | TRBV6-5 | CTSSPLTSGVPYEQYF | TGTACCAGCAGTCCCCTGACTAGCGGGGTGCCCTACGAGCAGTACTTC
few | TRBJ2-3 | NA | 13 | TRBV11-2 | CASSLSGTDTQYF | TGTGCCAGCAGCTTATCAGGCACAGATACGCAGTATTTT
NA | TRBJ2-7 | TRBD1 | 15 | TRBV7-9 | CASSRGQGASYEQYF | TGTGCCAGCAGCCGAGGACAGGGGGCTTCCTACGAGCAGTACTTC
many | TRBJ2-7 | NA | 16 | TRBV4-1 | CASSQRTDGYIYEQYF | TGCGCCAGCAGCCAACGAACCGACGGCTACATCTACGAGCAGTACTTC
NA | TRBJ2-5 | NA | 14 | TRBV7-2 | CASSFRPGQETQYF | TGTGCCAGCAGCTTTCGGCCAGGGCAAGAGACCCAGTACTTC
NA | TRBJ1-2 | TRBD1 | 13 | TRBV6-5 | CASSYLTGEGYTF | TGTGCCAGCAGTTACCTGACAGGGGAAGGCTACACCTTC
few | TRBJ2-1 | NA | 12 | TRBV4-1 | CASSPRDREQFF | TGCGCCAGCAGCCCCCGGGACCGAGAGCAGTTCTTC
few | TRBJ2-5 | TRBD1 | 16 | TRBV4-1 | CASSQETGVYQETQYF | TGCGCCAGCAGCCAAGAGACAGGGGTGTACCAAGAGACCCAGTACTTC
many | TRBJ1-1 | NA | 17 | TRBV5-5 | CASSPGGGGTLNTEAFF | TGTGCCAGCAGCCCGGGGGGTGGGGGTACTCTGAACACTGAAGCTTTCTTT
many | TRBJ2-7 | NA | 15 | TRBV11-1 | CASSPSRGDSYEQYF | TGTGCCAGCAGCCCGTCTAGGGGGGATTCCTACGAGCAGTACTTC
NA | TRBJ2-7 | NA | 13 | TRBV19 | CASSISKGYEQYF | TGTGCCAGTAGTATTTCGAAGGGCTACGAGCAGTACTTC
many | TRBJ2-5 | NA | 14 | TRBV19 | CASKRQGNAETQYF | TGTGCCAGTAAGAGGCAGGGCAACGCTGAGACCCAGTACTTC
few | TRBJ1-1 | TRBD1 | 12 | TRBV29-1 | CSAGDRNTEAFF | TGCAGCGCCGGGGACAGGAACACTGAAGCTTTCTTT
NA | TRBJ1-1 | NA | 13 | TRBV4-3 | CATSPARNTEASF | TGCGCCACCAGCCCAGCGCGTAACACTGAAGCTTCCTTC
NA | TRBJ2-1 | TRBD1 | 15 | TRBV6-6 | CASSSSTGTYNEQFF | TGTGCCAGCAGTTCCTCGACAGGGACCTACAATGAGCAGTTCTTC
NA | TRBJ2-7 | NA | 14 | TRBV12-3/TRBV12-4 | CASSSGTLPYEQYF | TGTGCCAGCAGTTCCGGGACACTACCCTACGAGCAGTACTTC
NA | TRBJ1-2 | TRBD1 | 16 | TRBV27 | CASSAGTGVWSYGYTF | TGTGCCAGCAGTGCCGGGACAGGGGTTTGGAGCTATGGCTACACCTTC
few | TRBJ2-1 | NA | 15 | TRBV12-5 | CASGPSAGFYNEQFF | TGTGCTAGTGGACCGAGCGCGGGGTTTTACAATGAGCAGTTCTTC
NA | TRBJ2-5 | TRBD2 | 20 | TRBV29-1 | CSVDEFLGLAGLGRQETQYF | TGCAGCGTTGACGAGTTTTTGGGACTAGCGGGTTTGGGGCGGCAAGAGACCCAGTACTTC
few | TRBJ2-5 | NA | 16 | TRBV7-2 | CASIPGAPGHQETQYF | TGTGCCAGCATCCCAGGGGCCCCGGGACACCAAGAGACCCAGTACTTC
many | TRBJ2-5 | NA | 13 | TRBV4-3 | CASSQEGWETQYF | TGCGCCAGCAGCCAAGAGGGTTGGGAGACCCAGTACTTC
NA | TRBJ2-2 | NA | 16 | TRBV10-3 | CAISEGVAFGTGELFF | TGTGCCATCAGTGAGGGGGTAGCTTTTGGCACCGGGGAGCTGTTTTTT
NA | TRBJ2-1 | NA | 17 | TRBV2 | CASSEAPLGQGSNEQFF | TGTGCCAGCAGTGAAGCCCCCCTCGGGCAGGGGTCGAATGAGCAGTTCTTC
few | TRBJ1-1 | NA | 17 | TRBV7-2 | CASSFLEGRGRNTEAFF | TGTGCCAGCAGCTTCCTCGAGGGAAGGGGGAGGAACACTGAAGCTTTCTTT
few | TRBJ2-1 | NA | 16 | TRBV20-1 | CSAMGVDSGEYNEQFF | TGCAGTGCAATGGGGGTGGATAGCGGAGAATATAATGAGCAGTTCTTC
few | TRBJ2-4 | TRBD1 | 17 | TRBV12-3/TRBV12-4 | CASSFSSLDRGWDIQYF | TGTGCCAGCAGTTTTTCTTCCCTAGACAGGGGGTGGGACATTCAGTACTTC
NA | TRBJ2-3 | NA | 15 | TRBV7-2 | CASSLGWRNTDTQYF | TGTGCCAGCAGCTTAGGCTGGAGGAACACAGATACGCAGTATTTT
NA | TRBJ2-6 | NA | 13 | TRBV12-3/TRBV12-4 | CASSPSGANVLTF | TGTGCCAGCAGTCCCTCTGGGGCCAACGTCCTGACTTTC
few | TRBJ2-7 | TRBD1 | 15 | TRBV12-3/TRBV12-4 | CASSFPGQGIDEQYF | TGTGCCAGCAGTTTCCCGGGACAGGGTATCGACGAGCAGTACTTC
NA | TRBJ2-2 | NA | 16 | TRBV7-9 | CASSLVVQVGTGELFF | TGTGCCAGCAGCTTAGTAGTACAGGTCGGGACCGGGGAGCTGTTTTTT
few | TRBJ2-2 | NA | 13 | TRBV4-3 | CASSQVKGRELFF | TGCGCCAGCAGCCAAGTAAAGGGCAGGGAGCTGTTTTTT
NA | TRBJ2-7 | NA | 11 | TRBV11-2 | CASSLESEQYF | TGTGCCAGCAGCTTAGAATCCGAGCAGTACTTC